The 8 T cell receptor beta chains below all came from one sample that was sequenced in a study of T cell repertoires in cytomegalovirus infection. TCRdb re-analysed the reads in MiXCR, keeping a single row per CDR3 protein. This sample yields about 680,000 distinct CDR3 sequences, of which approximately 25% are seen a single time; around 7.6% belongs to the top ten. Sequenced: CD8+ T cells from PBMCs. The receptors come from a human donor in good health (CMV status not recorded). Some clones in this sample may be carry-over from other donors' samples.

Remarks on this clonotype: This clone may be a read error of a much larger clone one base away. This chain links TRBV6-1 with TRBJ2-7; D call uncertain. The germline V gene has CDR1 MNHNS and CDR2 SASEGT. The length of the CDR3 is 13 residues. Here the CDR3 DNA reads TGTGTCAGCAGTGAACCGGGCTCCTACGAGCAGTACGTC. It codes for CVSSEPGSYEQYV.

This chain uses TRBV12-5 with TRBJ1-2; maybe TRBD1 (6 bases). The CDR3 length is 13 residues. V was clipped by 2 bases and J by 7 bases, with 11 bases between them. Germline values: CDR1 LGHNT, CDR2 FRNRAP. CDR3 region: CASGLSTGLGYTF. CDR3 sequence (DNA): TGTGCTAGTGGTTTGTCAACAGGGCTTGGCTACACCTTC. Together with reference TRBV12-5 and TRBJ1-2, the CDR3 gives the full variable domain: DARVTQTPRHKVTEMGQEVTMRCQPILGHNTVFWYRQTMMQGLELLAYFRNRAPLDDSGMPKDRFSAEMPDATLATLKIQPSEPRDSAVYFCASGLSTGLGYTFGSGTRLTVV.

V gene TRBV6-2 or TRBV6-3 combines with J gene TRBJ2-1, with 10 bases lining up with TRBD1. CDR3 length: 16 amino acids. Germline values: CDR1 MNHEY, CDR2 SVGEGT. Trimming cost V 4 bases and J 4 bases; bases outside gene matches: 7. The DNA of the CDR3 is TGTGCCAGCAGTTGCTCCCGACAGGGGGCTTACAATGAGCAGTTCTTC. This encodes CASSCSRQGAYNEQFF.

The V and J genes are TRBV6-2 or TRBV6-3 and TRBJ2-3, with 8 bases matching TRBD2. CDR1 MNHEY and CDR2 SVGEGT come from the germline V gene. The CDR3 is 16 amino acids. The trim removed 4 bases at V and 2 bases at J, leaving 8 bases unmatched. CDR3 region: CASSSLAGPATDTQYF. The CDR3 nucleotides read TGTGCCAGCAGTTCTTTAGCGGGGCCTGCCACAGATACGCAGTATTTT.

This clonotype was recorded a few times. The genes are TRBV20-1 and TRBJ2-1; D unresolved. Germline V gene lookup returns CDR1 DFQATT and CDR2 SNEGSKA (reference sequence). The V end was cut by 6 bases, the J end by 4 bases, with 7 bases between. CDR3 length: 11 amino acids. The chain's CDR3 is CSAAEYNEQFF. CDR3 sequence (DNA): TGCAGTGCCGCTGAATACAATGAGCAGTTCTTC.

This clonotype was seen once. The chain employs TRBV19 and TRBJ2-3, with 8 bases lining up with TRBD2. V lost 2 bases to trimming and J lost 5 bases; unmatched junction nucleotides: 6. Germline CDR1 and CDR2: LNHDA and SQIVND (reference sequence). The CDR3 sequence is 15 residues long. The CDR3 is CASSITGGAGDTQYF. CDR3 nucleotide sequence: TGTGCCAGTAGTATAACCGGGGGGGCTGGAGATACGCAGTATTTT.

The V call is TRBV6-2 or TRBV6-3, the J call TRBJ2-1; D is undetermined. The germline CDR1 and CDR2 sequences are MNHEY and SVGEGT. Trimming removed 3 bases from V and 5 bases from J, with 5 bases in between. The CDR3 totals 12 residues. The CDR3 DNA is TGTGCCAGCAGTTATGCGGACAATGAGCAGTTCTTC. Protein sequence: CASSYADNEQFF.

The chain recombines TRBV23-1 with TRBJ1-2, with 7 bases aligning to TRBD1. TRBV23-1 is labeled an ORF, and its function is uncertain. Trimming at V came to 0 bases and at J to 4 bases, leaving 5 bases not matched to a gene. The CDR3 sequence is 15 residues long. The DNA for the CDR3 is TGCGCCAGCAGTCAATCGCAAGGGGGCTTCTATGGCTACACCTTC. Its translation is CASSQSQGGFYGYTF.